There are a few counts of the clone carrying this TCR beta chain. What it recognizes is unknown. The PCR ran on 60 Vbeta and 13 Jbeta primers. Here immunoSEQ multiplex PCR was the method, and the copy in TCRdb shows in-frame clones only, minus some. This repertoire shows 100,000 to 150,000 clones, about 82% found once; its top ten account for roughly 1.2%. The germline V and J ends were trimmed by 5 bases and 0 bases, with 7 bases remaining between them. The V gene's germline CDR1 is SGHAT and CDR2 FQNNGV. This CDR3 contains 14 residues. This entry comes from a study of cytomegalovirus exposure and HLA in healthy donors. Study outcomes and limitations: An Asian-associated ancestry cluster reportedly showed fewer N-insertions than the approximately 700-donor mean in a later analysis.

The sequencing input was PBMCs. This TCR was sampled from a boy between 5 and 17 years old in good health and CMV-seronegative. V is TRBV11-2 and J is TRBJ2-2; no clear D gene. CDR3 sequence: CASSPPANTGELFF. The CDR3 DNA reads as TGTGCCAGCAGCCCTCCAGCGAACACCGGGGAGCTGTTTTTT.